This TCR beta chain is from a study of metastatic and nonmetastatic thyroid tumors. Across the whole study: From malignant and benign thyroid patients, repertoires in blood and in tumor or nodule tissue were compared. Study-wide findings and caveats: According to reports, the diversity of TCR beta was significantly higher in malignant thyroid tumors than in benign nodules, and this held in both blood and tumor samples.

As handled by the study authors: Using the CDR3 differences seen across clinicopathological groups, the authors built a distant-metastasis classifier for papillary thyroid cancer, which was meant to discriminate distant-metastatic patients. TCRdb re-called clones from the PCR reads using MiXCR. The V and J calls follow TCRdb's processing rather than the paper's. This table has 15,000 or so clones, around 23% appearing once. This clone was recorded at least ten times. Antigen: not known. Every patient was untreated before thyroid surgery. Looked up from germline, CDR1 is MNHNS and CDR2 is SASEGT. The CDR3 covers 11 residues. V dropped 8 bases and J dropped 0 bases, with 2 bases sitting between them.

The rearrangement joins TRBV6-1 to TRBJ1-3; D unresolved. The source material was adjacent normal tissue. The TCR was taken from a female donor with papillary thyroid cancer or a benign thyroid nodule (not recorded which). Some clones in this sample may be carry-over from other donors' samples. The CDR3 coding sequence is TGTGCCAGCCCCTCTGGAAACACCATATATTTT. Translation gives CASPSGNTIYF.